The clone carrying this T cell receptor (beta chain) has a count of ten or more. What it binds is not known. Profiling of TCR beta VDJ combinations and CDR3 sequences used genomic DNA as template. One entry per CDR3 protein, called by TCRdb with MiXCR from the reads. Of under 200,000 distinct CDR3 sequences in the sample, 48% were seen once. This entry comes from a study of CD8+CD57+ T cells in acquired aplastic anemia. The CDR3 contains 13 residues. Germline assignment: CDR1 MNHNS and CDR2 SASEGT. Trimming shortened V by 6 bases and J by 1 base, and 9 bases separated the two germline ends. Previously, flow cytometry had revealed CD8+CD57+ cell expansion in the patients chosen for sequencing. All participating patients were living with severe acquired aplastic anemia. General study results and limits: Patients shared around 31 CD8+ CDR3 sequences with controls.

This chain connects TRBV6-1 to TRBJ1-1; D unclear. The origin of this receptor is a human donor with aplastic anemia. The sample consisted of sorted CD4+, CD8+, or CD8+CD57+ T cells (not recorded which) from PBMCs. The CDR3 protein is CASRSSGNTEAFF. CDR3 DNA sequence: TGTGCCAGCAGGAGCTCCGGGAACACTGAAGCTTTCTTT.